This T cell receptor (beta chain) is drawn from a study of blood T cell repertoires in COVID-19. Turning to the study itself: Samples taken during acute and convalescent COVID-19 were collected in the United States, Italy and Spain. Sample material is recorded as cDNA or gDNA derived from T cells, B-cell-depleted T cells, or PBMCs.

This clone was detected only a few times. Sequencing was performed with immunoSEQ multiplex PCR; in TCRdb, only in-frame clones are kept and a portion is missing. The sample lists tens of thousands of clones, 86% seen once, with about 30% in the top ten. V was clipped by 0 bases and J by 5 bases, with 9 bases between them. The CDR3 spans 13 residues. Germline V CDR1 and CDR2: SGHRS, YFSETQ. This chain joins TRBV5-1 and TRBJ2-7; D might be TRBD1 (6 bases). The clonotype comes from a human donor with active COVID-19. The donor label of this sample is uncertain. Sequenced input: peripheral blood. CDR3 in amino acids: CASSLDRVNEQYF. The DNA for the CDR3 is TGCGCCAGCAGCTTGGACAGGGTGAACGAGCAGTACTTC.